Listed here are 17 T cell receptor beta chains from one sample, sequenced in a study of T cell repertoires in cytomegalovirus infection. TCRdb processed the reads anew with MiXCR; each CDR3 protein has one entry. Altogether approximately 100,000 distinct CDR3 sequences are present, less than 55% being singletons, with the ten largest covering around 70%. Which antigens these TCRs recognize remains unknown. The input for sequencing was CD8+ T cells from cultured PBMCs, taken from culture after CMV antigen stimulation. The receptors were sampled from a human donor in good health (CMV status not recorded). Some clones in this sample may be carry-over from other donors' samples.

This clonotype has more than one count but fewer than ten. The chain uses TRBV7-3 and TRBJ1-1, with D perhaps matching TRBD1 (5 bases). The germline gives CDR1 SGHTA, CDR2 FQGTGA. CDR3 length equals 14 residues. The V end was cut by 4 bases, the J end by 3 bases, with 12 bases between. Here the CDR3 reads CASSSSGYDTEAFF. DNA of the CDR3: TGTGCCAGCAGCTCCTCAGGGTACGACACTGAAGCTTTCTTT. Full variable domain (outside the CDR3, taken from reference TRBV7-3 and TRBJ1-1): GAGVSQTPSNKVTEKGKYVELRCDPISGHTALYWYRQSLGQGPEFLIYFQGTGAADDSGLPNDRFFAVRPEGSVSTLKIQRTERGDSAVYLCASSSSGYDTEAFFGQGTRLTVV.

There are a few counts of this clonotype. This chain uses TRBV4-3 with TRBJ1-4, with 10 bases matching TRBD1. Germline V gene sequence: CDR1 LGHNA, CDR2 YSLEER. Germline trimming cut 3 bases from V and 4 bases from J; bases unmatched to any gene: 14. This CDR3 is 19 amino acids long. CDR3 residues: CASSHPDRGGKLGNEKLFF. CDR3 nucleotide sequence: TGCGCCAGCAGCCACCCGGACAGGGGGGGGAAATTAGGTAATGAAAAACTGTTTTTT.

This clonotype was detected a few times. The chain recombines TRBV7-2 with TRBJ1-2; the D gene is possibly TRBD1 (6 bases). Per the germline V gene, CDR1 is SGHTA and CDR2 is FQGNSA. This CDR3 is built from 16 residues. Trimming stripped 1 base from V and 7 bases from J, with 19 bases between. The CDR3 spells CASSLVGQGSGSGYTF. As DNA, the CDR3 is TGTGCCAGCAGCTTAGTTGGCCAGGGGTCAGGGAGTGGCTACACCTTC.

This clonotype was seen a few times. V and J are TRBV20-1 and TRBJ1-2; the D gene is possibly TRBD1 (6 bases). CDR1 and CDR2 from the germline V gene are DFQATT and SNEGSKA (reference sequence). Trimming took off 2 bases at V and 5 bases at J, with 18 bases between the two ends. The CDR3 loop spans 15 amino acids. The CDR3: CSARSLAGQHYGYTF. The CDR3 DNA is TGCAGTGCTAGATCCTTAGCTGGACAGCATTATGGCTACACCTTC.

Only a few counts were recorded for this clonotype. This chain uses TRBV28 with TRBJ2-3; 8 nucleotides align to TRBD1. After removal of 5 bases from V and 4 bases from J, the junction contained 11 bases not matched to a gene. This CDR3 is built from 16 residues. Germline V gene lookup returns CDR1 MDHEN and CDR2 SYDVKM. CDR3 nucleotide sequence: TGTGCCAGCAGTCCCCGTCAACAGGGGGGAGCAGATACGCAGTATTTT. This gives the protein CASSPRQQGGADTQYF.

CDR3 residues: CASSLARPKNTEAFF. The DNA for the CDR3 is TGTGCCAGCAGCTTAGCGCGGCCAAAGAACACTGAAGCTTTCTTT. The V call is TRBV7-2, the J call TRBJ1-1; D gene uncertain. V gave up 0 bases and J gave up 1 base, with 9 bases separating them. Germline V lookup: CDR1 SGHTA, CDR2 FQGNSA. The CDR3 totals 15 residues.

This clonotype occurred a few times. The rearrangement uses TRBV19 and TRBJ2-1; 7 nucleotides line up with TRBD2. J was trimmed by 10 bases and V by 5 bases; bases with no gene match: 8. The CDR3 has 13 amino acids. Looked up from germline, CDR1 is LNHDA and CDR2 is SQIVND (reference sequence). CDR3 in amino acids: CASSPSRDYEQFF. DNA for the CDR3: TGTGCCAGTAGTCCATCCCGGGACTACGAGCAGTTCTTC.

The V call is TRBV12-3 or TRBV12-4, the J call TRBJ1-2; 7 positions agree with TRBD1. This CDR3 has 14 residues. V shed 5 bases and J 4 bases; nucleotides not matched to a gene: 7. CDR3 sequence reads: CASSLPTGIYGYTF. For the CDR3, the DNA is TGTGCCAGCAGTCTACCGACAGGGATCTATGGCTACACCTTC.

The chain links TRBV7-6 to TRBJ1-2; D is unresolved. V was pared by 4 bases and J by 2 bases, with 17 bases between. The CDR3 extends over 16 amino acids. Germline CDR1 and CDR2: SGHVS and FNYEAQ. CDR3 sequence: CASSSPPAISNYGYTF. Here the CDR3 DNA reads TGTGCCAGCAGCTCACCTCCGGCGATCTCGAACTATGGCTACACCTTC.

The chain links TRBV12-3 or TRBV12-4 to TRBJ1-1; D gene ambiguous. CDR3 length equals 14 residues. The V and J ends lost 2 bases and 5 bases respectively, with 12 bases between them. The CDR3 nucleotides are TGTGCCAGCAGTTTACGACGGGGAGGGACTGAAGCTTTCTTT. Translating it yields CASSLRRGGTEAFF.

The V call is TRBV20-1, the J call TRBJ1-1, with no clear D. Germline V gene sequence: CDR1 DFQATT, CDR2 SNEGSKA (reference sequence). V lost 6 bases to trimming and J lost 4 bases, with 15 bases between them. This CDR3 region has 13 residues. The CDR3 DNA reads TGCAGTGCCCCCCTCTATTGGGGCACTGAAGCTTTCTTT. Residues: CSAPLYWGTEAFF.

This clonotype was counted a few times. The J gene is TRBJ2-1, the V gene TRBV11-2, with 10 bases matching TRBD1. Germline values: CDR1 SGHAT, CDR2 FQNNGV. The CDR3 spans 15 residues. With V trimmed by 5 bases and J by 6 bases, 7 bases remained unmatched. As DNA, the CDR3 is TGTGCCAGCAGCAAACCCGGGACAGGGGTCAATGAGCAGTTCTTC. It codes for CASSKPGTGVNEQFF. The complete variable domain, with remaining parts taken from reference TRBV11-2 and TRBJ2-1, reads EAGVAQSPRYKIIEKRQSVAFWCNPISGHATLYWYQQILGQGPKLLIQFQNNGVVDDSQLPKDRFSAERLKGVDSTLKIQPAKLEDSAVYLCASSKPGTGVNEQFFGPGTRLTVL.

There are many counts of this clonotype. V and J are TRBV4-1 and TRBJ2-3; possibly TRBD1 or TRBD2 for D (6 bases each). Germline CDR1 and CDR2: MGHRA and YSYEKL. The V end lost 0 bases, the J end lost 3 bases, and 16 bases lay between the germline ends. This CDR3 is built from 17 residues. CDR3 bases: TGCGCCAGCAGCCAAGACCCCCCGGGGGCGATTACAGATACGCAGTATTTT. It translates to CASSQDPPGAITDTQYF.

V and J are TRBV27 and TRBJ2-1; the D gene is possibly TRBD2 (6 bases). The CDR3 sequence is 14 residues long. Per germline, CDR1 MNHEY and CDR2 SMNVEV (reference sequence). V was shortened by 6 bases and J by 7 bases, with 16 bases between the two germline ends. CDR3 amino acids: CASRVGAAGNEQFF. The CDR3 DNA sequence: TGTGCCAGCAGGGTAGGGGCCGCGGGGAATGAGCAGTTCTTC.

The chain uses TRBV10-3 and TRBJ2-1; 8 nucleotides line up with TRBD1. Germline CDR1 ENHRY, CDR2 SYGVKD. The CDR3 loop spans 15 amino acids. V was pared by 7 bases and J by 4 bases, with 9 bases of the junction left unmatched. This CDR3 reads CAITGTGGGYNEQFF. DNA of the CDR3: TGTGCCATCACCGGGACAGGTGGGGGTTACAATGAGCAGTTCTTC.

This chain joins TRBV6-1 and TRBJ1-3; D is unresolved. The CDR3 has 13 residues. Germline CDR1 is MNHNS and CDR2 is SASEGT. V was clipped by 6 bases and J by 3 bases, with 9 bases between them. The CDR3 is CASRWDDGNTIYF. For the CDR3, the DNA is TGTGCCAGCAGATGGGATGATGGAAACACCATATATTTT.

This clonotype was seen a handful of times. The chain combines TRBV5-1 with TRBJ2-5; 7 nucleotides line up with TRBD1. Germline lookup yields CDR1 SGHRS and CDR2 YFSETQ. This CDR3 has 13 amino acids. V trimming: 4 bases; J trimming: 1 base; junction bases outside the gene matches: 1. The CDR3 DNA sequence: TGCGCCAGCAGCCGGGACAGCCAAGAGACCCAGTACTTC. Translation: CASSRDSQETQYF.